This T cell receptor (beta chain) was retrieved from a study of graft-versus-host responses after intestinal transplantation. For the study at large: Recipients uniformly received anti-thymocyte globulin induction, followed by tacrolimus and steroids for roughly three years.

The germline V and J ends were trimmed by 4 bases and 0 bases, with 19 bases remaining between them. Germline V gene sequence: CDR1 SGDLS, CDR2 YYNGEE. This CDR3 contains 17 residues. Profiling relied on immunoSEQ multiplex PCR, and the TCRdb table lists in-frame clones only, not all of them. The repertoire holds 60,000 to 90,000 clones, with 90% as singletons. Concerning this clone itself: Its antigen remains unknown.

The source of this sequence is a human donor who received an intestinal transplant. The sequencing here drew on unstimulated CD8+ T cells sorted from spleen or lymph node cells, taken before intestinal transplant. The chain is built from TRBV9 and TRBJ2-5; TRBD2 might be the D (6 bases). CDR3 bases: TGTGCCAGCAGCTCCCGGAGGGACCGAAATAACCAAGAGACCCAGTACTTC. It is translated as CASSSRRDRNNQETQYF.